Reported below is one T cell receptor beta chain. This sample was included in a study of technical replicates of blood from a handful of donors. CDR3 length: 12 amino acids. Germline V gene lookup returns CDR1 LNHNV and CDR2 YYDKDF (reference sequence). V was clipped by 1 base and J by 12 bases, with 9 bases between them. Generated by immunoSEQ multiplex PCR, the TCRdb table keeps only in-frame clones and is missing some. The table records some 60,000 clones, about 95% of them present only once. The chain links TRBV15 to TRBJ2-2, with D possibly being TRBD2 (5 bases). This receptor was taken from a human donor in good health. Some clones in this sample may be carry-over from other donors' samples. The material sequenced was PBMCs. CDR3 loop: CATSRGAGKLFF. The CDR3 DNA sequence: TGTGCCACCAGCAGAGGGGCGGGCAAGCTGTTTTTT. The entire variable domain, with the rest obtained from reference TRBV15 and TRBJ2-2, is as follows: DAMVIQNPRYQVTQFGKPVTLSCSQTLNHNVMYWYQQKSSQAPKLLFHYYDKDFNNEADTPDNFQSRRPNTSFCFLDIRSPGLGDTAMYLCATSRGAGKLFFGEGSRLTVL.